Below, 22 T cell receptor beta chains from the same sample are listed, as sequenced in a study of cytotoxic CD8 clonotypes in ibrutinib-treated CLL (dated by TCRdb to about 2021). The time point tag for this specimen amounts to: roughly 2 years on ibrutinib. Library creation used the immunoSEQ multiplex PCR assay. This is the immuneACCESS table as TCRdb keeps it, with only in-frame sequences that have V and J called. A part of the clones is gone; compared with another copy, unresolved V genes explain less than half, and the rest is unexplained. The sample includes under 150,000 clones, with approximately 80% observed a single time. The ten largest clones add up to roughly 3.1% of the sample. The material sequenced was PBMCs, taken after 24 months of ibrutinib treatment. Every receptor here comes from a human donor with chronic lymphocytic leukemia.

CDR3 in DNA: TGTGCCAGCTCACCACTGGGGCAGCCCAATTTGAACACTGAAGCTTTCTTT. Its protein product is CASSPLGQPNLNTEAFF. V is TRBV18 and J is TRBJ1-1; the D gene is possibly TRBD1 (5 bases). The CDR3 runs to 17 residues. Per the germline V gene, CDR1 is KGHSH and CDR2 is LQKENI. V lost 1 base to trimming and J lost 0 bases, with 15 bases between them.

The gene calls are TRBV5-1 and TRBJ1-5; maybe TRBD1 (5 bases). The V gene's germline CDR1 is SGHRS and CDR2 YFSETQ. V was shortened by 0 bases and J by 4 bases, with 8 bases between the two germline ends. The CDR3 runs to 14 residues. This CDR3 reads CASSLDGGNQPQHF. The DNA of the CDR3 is TGCGCCAGCAGCTTGGACGGGGGGAATCAGCCCCAGCATTTT.

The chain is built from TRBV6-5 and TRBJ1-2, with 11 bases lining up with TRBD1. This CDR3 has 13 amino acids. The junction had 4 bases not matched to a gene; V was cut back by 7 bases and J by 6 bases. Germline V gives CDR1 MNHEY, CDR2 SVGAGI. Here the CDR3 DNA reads TGTGCCAGCACCCGGACAGGGGGCCATGGCTACACCTTC. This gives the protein CASTRTGGHGYTF.

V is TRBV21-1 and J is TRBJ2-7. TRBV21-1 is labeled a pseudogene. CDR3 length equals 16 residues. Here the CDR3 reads CASSNFGSLPSYEQYF. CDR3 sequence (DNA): TGTGCCAGCAGCAATTTTGGCAGCCTACCCTCCTACGAGCAGTACTTC.

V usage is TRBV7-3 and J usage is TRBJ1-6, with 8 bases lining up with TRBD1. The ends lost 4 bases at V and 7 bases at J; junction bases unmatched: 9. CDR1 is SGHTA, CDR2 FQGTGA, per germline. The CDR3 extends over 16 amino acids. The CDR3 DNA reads TGTGCCAGCAGCTCACCGGGACAGGTCATAAATTCACCCCTCCACTTT. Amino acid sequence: CASSSPGQVINSPLHF.

CDR3 DNA: TGTGCCAGCAGCCCGCTCTGGGACAGGGGTGCCTACGAGCAGTACTTC. Protein: CASSPLWDRGAYEQYF. The chain carries TRBV16 and TRBJ2-7, with 10 bases matching TRBD1. This CDR3 has 16 residues. Losses at the gene ends were 4 bases for V and 2 bases for J; bases not matched to a gene: 8. CDR1 KGHSY and CDR2 FQNENV come from the germline V gene.

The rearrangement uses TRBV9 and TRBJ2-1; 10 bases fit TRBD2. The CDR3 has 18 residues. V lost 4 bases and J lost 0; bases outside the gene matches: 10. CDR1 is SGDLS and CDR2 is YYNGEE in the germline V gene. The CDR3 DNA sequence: TGTGCCAGCAGCCCCGTAGCGGGGGGTCGCGGCTCCTACAATGAGCAGTTCTTC. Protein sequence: CASSPVAGGRGSYNEQFF.

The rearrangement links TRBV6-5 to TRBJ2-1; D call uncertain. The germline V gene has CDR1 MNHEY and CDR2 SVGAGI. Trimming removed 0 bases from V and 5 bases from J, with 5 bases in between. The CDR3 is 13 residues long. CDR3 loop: CASSYSQNNEQFF. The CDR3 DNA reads TGTGCCAGCAGTTACTCCCAGAACAATGAGCAGTTCTTC.

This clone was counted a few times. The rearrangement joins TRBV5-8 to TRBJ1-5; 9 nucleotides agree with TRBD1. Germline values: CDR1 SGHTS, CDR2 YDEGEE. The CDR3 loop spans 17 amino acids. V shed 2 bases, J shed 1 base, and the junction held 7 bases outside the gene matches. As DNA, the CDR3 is TGTGCCAGCAGCTTAGCTTACAGGGGGCGAAGCAATCAGCCCCAGCATTTT. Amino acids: CASSLAYRGRSNQPQHF.

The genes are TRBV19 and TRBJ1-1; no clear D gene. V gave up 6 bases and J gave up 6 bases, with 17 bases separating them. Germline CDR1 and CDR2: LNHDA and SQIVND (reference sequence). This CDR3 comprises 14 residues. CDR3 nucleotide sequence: TGTGCCAGTAGAACTATTAGGGATAACGCTGAAGCTTTCTTT. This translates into CASRTIRDNAEAFF.

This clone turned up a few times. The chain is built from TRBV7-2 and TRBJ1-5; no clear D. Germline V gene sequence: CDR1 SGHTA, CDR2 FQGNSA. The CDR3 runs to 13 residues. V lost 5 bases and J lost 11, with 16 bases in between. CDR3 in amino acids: CASSPRPVGAQHF. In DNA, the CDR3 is TGTGCCAGCAGCCCCCGGCCAGTTGGCGCCCAGCATTTT.

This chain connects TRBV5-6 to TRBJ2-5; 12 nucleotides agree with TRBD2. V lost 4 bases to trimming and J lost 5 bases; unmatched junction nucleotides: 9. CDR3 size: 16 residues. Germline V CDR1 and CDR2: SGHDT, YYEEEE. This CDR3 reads CASSGTSGLSVETQYF. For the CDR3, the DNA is TGTGCCAGCAGCGGGACTAGCGGGTTAAGTGTCGAGACCCAGTACTTC.

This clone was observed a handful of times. In DNA, the CDR3 is TGTGCCATCAGTCCAGGGAGGGCTAATGAAAAACTGTTTTTT. The encoded protein is CAISPGRANEKLFF. The chain joins TRBV10-3 to TRBJ1-4; perhaps TRBD1 as D (5 bases). The CDR3 covers 14 residues. In germline, CDR1 is ENHRY, CDR2 SYGVKD. V was clipped by 5 bases and J by 3 bases, with 10 bases between them.

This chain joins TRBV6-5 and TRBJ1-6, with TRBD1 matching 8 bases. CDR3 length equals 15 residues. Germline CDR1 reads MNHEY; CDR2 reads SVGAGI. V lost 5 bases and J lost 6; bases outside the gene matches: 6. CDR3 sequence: CASSTPGQVNSPLHF. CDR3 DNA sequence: TGTGCCAGCAGTACCCCGGGACAGGTTAATTCACCCCTCCACTTT.

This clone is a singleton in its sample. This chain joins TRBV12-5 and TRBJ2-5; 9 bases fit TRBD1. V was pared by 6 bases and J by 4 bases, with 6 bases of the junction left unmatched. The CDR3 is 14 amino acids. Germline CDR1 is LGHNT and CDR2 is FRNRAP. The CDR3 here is CASGPGQGLETQYF. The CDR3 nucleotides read TGTGCTAGTGGGCCCGGACAGGGGTTAGAGACCCAGTACTTC. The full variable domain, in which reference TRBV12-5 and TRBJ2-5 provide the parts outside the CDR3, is DARVTQTPRHKVTEMGQEVTMRCQPILGHNTVFWYRQTMMQGLELLAYFRNRAPLDDSGMPKDRFSAEMPDATLATLKIQPSEPRDSAVYFCASGPGQGLETQYFGPGTRLLVL.

CDR3 sequence (DNA): TGTGCCAGCAGCAATAGGGTAGGACGAGGGGGGGCAGCTGGCTACACCTTC. This gives the protein CASSNRVGRGGAAGYTF. This chain connects TRBV7-2 to TRBJ1-2; a weak D match, TRBD1 (6 bases). V lost 5 bases to trimming and J lost 7 bases, with 26 bases between them. Looked up from germline, CDR1 is SGHTA and CDR2 is FQGNSA. The CDR3 has 17 amino acids.

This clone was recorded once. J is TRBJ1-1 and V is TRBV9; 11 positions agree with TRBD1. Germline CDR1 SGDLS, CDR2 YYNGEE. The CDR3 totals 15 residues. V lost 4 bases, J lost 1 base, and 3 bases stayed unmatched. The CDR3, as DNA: TGTGCCAGCAGCAAGGGGACAGGGGGGAACACTGAAGCTTTCTTT. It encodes CASSKGTGGNTEAFF.

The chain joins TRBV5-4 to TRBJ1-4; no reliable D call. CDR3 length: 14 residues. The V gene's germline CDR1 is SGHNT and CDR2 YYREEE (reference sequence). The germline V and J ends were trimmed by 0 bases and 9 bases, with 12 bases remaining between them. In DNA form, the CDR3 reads TGTGCCAGCAGCTTGGGGGCCGCTCCTAAAAAACTGTTTTTT. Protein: CASSLGAAPKKLFF.

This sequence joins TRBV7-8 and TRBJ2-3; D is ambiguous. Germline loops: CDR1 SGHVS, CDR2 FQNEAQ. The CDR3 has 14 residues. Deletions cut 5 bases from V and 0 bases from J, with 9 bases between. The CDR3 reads CASSPGPSTDTQYF. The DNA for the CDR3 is TGTGCCAGCAGCCCCGGGCCAAGCACAGATACGCAGTATTTT. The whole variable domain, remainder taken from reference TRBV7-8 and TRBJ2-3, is GAGVSQSPRYKVAKRGQDVALRCDPISGHVSLFWYQQALGQGPEFLTYFQNEAQLDKSGLPSDRFFAERPEGSVSTLKIQRTQQEDSAVYLCASSPGPSTDTQYFGPGTRLTVL.

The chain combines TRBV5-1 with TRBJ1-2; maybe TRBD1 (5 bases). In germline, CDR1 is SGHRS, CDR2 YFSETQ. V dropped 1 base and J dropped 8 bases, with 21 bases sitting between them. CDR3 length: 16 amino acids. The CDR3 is CASSLSLPSGGDGYTF. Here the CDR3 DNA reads TGCGCCAGCAGCTTGAGTTTGCCCTCGGGAGGGGACGGCTACACCTTC.

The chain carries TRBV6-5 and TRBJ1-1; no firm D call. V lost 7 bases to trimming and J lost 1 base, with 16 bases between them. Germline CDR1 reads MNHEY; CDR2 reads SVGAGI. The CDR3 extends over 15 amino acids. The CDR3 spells CASTRNIGSNTEAFF. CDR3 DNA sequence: TGTGCCAGCACCCGAAACATTGGGTCGAACACTGAAGCTTTCTTT.

CDR3 loop: CASSVGLGDTQYF. CDR3 nucleotides: TGTGCCAGCAGCGTGGGACTAGGTGATACGCAGTATTTT. The chain is built from TRBV9 and TRBJ2-3, with 8 bases that match TRBD2. The ends lost 2 bases at V and 6 bases at J; junction bases unmatched: 2. Germline V gene sequence: CDR1 SGDLS, CDR2 YYNGEE. This CDR3 contains 13 residues.